These 32 T cell receptor beta chains were sequenced from one sample in a study of neoadjuvant anti-PD-1 for oral cavity cancer. This sample's time point: after neoadjuvant nivolumab, at surgical resection. Libraries were prepared by immunoSEQ multiplex PCR; TCRdb keeps only in-frame clonotypes and omits some of them. Of 55,000 to 75,000 clones in the sample, approximately 87% were seen once. The sequencing used PBMCs, collected after nivolumab (anti-PD-1) treatment. The receptors derive from a person aged 40 to 85 with oral cavity squamous cell carcinoma.

The V gene is TRBV20-1, the J gene TRBJ1-1, with a weak D call TRBD1 (5 bases). CDR3 length: 10 residues. V was clipped by 3 bases and J by 6 bases, with 5 bases between them. CDR1 DFQATT and CDR2 SNEGSKA come from the germline V gene (reference sequence). This chain's CDR3 is CSARGPEAFF. The CDR3 nucleotides are TGCAGTGCTAGGGGACCTGAAGCTTTCTTT.

The chain couples TRBV28 to TRBJ1-1; D is undetermined. Trimming removed 2 bases from V and 5 bases from J, with 15 bases in between. Germline lookup yields CDR1 MDHEN and CDR2 SYDVKM. The CDR3 covers 15 residues. The CDR3 loop is CASSLLIRGLTEAFF. CDR3 coding DNA: TGTGCCAGCAGTTTACTCATCCGGGGTTTGACTGAAGCTTTCTTT.

The chain is built from TRBV2 and TRBJ2-2; 12 bases align to TRBD2. Looked up from germline, CDR1 is SNHLY and CDR2 is FYNNEI. This CDR3 comprises 20 residues. After removal of 3 bases from V and 1 base from J, the junction contained 12 bases not matched to a gene. This CDR3 reads CASSDSSTSGSDRNTGELFF. DNA for the CDR3: TGTGCCAGCAGTGATAGTTCGACTAGCGGGAGTGATAGGAACACCGGGGAGCTGTTTTTT.

The genes are TRBV30 and TRBJ2-1; TRBD2 matches 8 bases. CDR3 length equals 13 residues. J was trimmed by 12 bases and V by 0 bases; bases with no gene match: 7. Germline values: CDR1 GTSNPN, CDR2 SVGIG (reference sequence). The CDR3: CAWSVLGLVGQFF. For the CDR3, the DNA is TGTGCCTGGAGTGTTCTGGGACTAGTGGGGCAGTTCTTC.

The chain is built from TRBV19 and TRBJ1-1; D gene ambiguous. The germline V and J ends were trimmed by 7 bases and 3 bases, with 15 bases remaining between them. Per the germline V gene, CDR1 is LNHDA and CDR2 is SQIVND (reference sequence). This CDR3 has 14 residues. This CDR3 is CASNERPRHTEAFF. The CDR3 DNA reads as TGTGCCAGTAATGAGAGGCCAAGGCACACTGAAGCTTTCTTT.

DNA of the CDR3: TGTGCCAGCACTCCCGGTGGCAGATATAATTCACCCCTCCACTTT. Translation: CASTPGGRYNSPLHF. The chain couples TRBV7-8 to TRBJ1-6; D uncertain. V lost 7 bases and J lost 4, with 14 bases in between. Germline loops: CDR1 SGHVS, CDR2 FQNEAQ. The CDR3 length is 15 residues.

CDR3 nucleotide sequence: TGTGCCAGCAGCCCCCAGGGGCGGGAGAAAAACAATGAGCAGTTCTTC. Encoded protein: CASSPQGREKNNEQFF. The V call is TRBV9, the J call TRBJ2-1; D is possibly TRBD2 (7 bases). Germline values: CDR1 SGDLS, CDR2 YYNGEE. The ends were cut back, 4 bases at V and 5 bases at J, with 19 bases in the middle. CDR3 length: 16 amino acids.

This chain connects TRBV4-1 to TRBJ2-4; TRBD1 is a possible D gene (6 bases). Per the germline V gene, CDR1 is MGHRA and CDR2 is YSYEKL. Trimming left V 4 bases short and J 8 bases short, with 18 bases between. The CDR3 has 15 residues. Here the CDR3 reads CASSRTGTPADIQYF. CDR3 sequence (DNA): TGCGCCAGCAGCCGAACCGGGACACCTGCGGACATTCAGTACTTC.

The chain uses TRBV27 and TRBJ2-2; 13 bases line up with TRBD2. This CDR3 spans 19 amino acids. The trim removed 2 bases at V and 2 bases at J, leaving 8 bases unmatched. Germline CDR1 and CDR2: MNHEY and SMNVEV (reference sequence). This CDR3 reads CASSLGTSGTYFNTGELFF. For the CDR3, the DNA is TGTGCCAGCAGTTTAGGGACTAGCGGGACCTACTTTAACACCGGGGAGCTGTTTTTT.

The chain couples TRBV13 to TRBJ1-4; D remains ambiguous. The CDR3 runs 14 residues. V was clipped by 0 bases and J by 3 bases, with 5 bases between them. CDR1 is PRHDT, CDR2 FYEKMQ, per germline (reference sequence). The CDR3: CASSLGEPNEKLFF. The CDR3 DNA follows: TGTGCCAGCAGCTTAGGGGAGCCTAATGAAAAACTGTTTTTT.

The chain carries TRBV6-1 and TRBJ1-2, with D perhaps matching TRBD1 (6 bases). Germline CDR1 is MNHNS and CDR2 is SASEGT. Between the trimmed V and J ends, which lost 0 bases and 6 bases, there was a span of 8 bases. The CDR3 is made up of 13 amino acids. This CDR3 reads CASSEAPGDGYTF. In DNA, the CDR3 is TGTGCCAGCAGTGAAGCCCCAGGGGATGGCTACACCTTC.

The V and J genes are TRBV4-2 and TRBJ2-2; D may be TRBD1 or TRBD2 (5 bases each). Germline CDR1 LGHNA, CDR2 YNFKEQ. V was cut by 0 bases and J by 3 bases, with 11 bases left in between. CDR3 length: 16 residues. In DNA, the CDR3 is TGTGCCAGCAGCCAAGAGGGGGAAAGGCACACCGGGGAGCTGTTTTTT. Encoded protein: CASSQEGERHTGELFF.

The chain employs TRBV19 and TRBJ1-5; the D is unclear. The CDR3 covers 16 residues. V dropped 1 base and J dropped 4 bases, with 14 bases sitting between them. Per the germline V gene, CDR1 is LNHDA and CDR2 is SQIVND (reference sequence). CDR3 DNA: TGTGCCAGTAGTATAGGTCGGGCCCCCCCGAATCAGCCCCAGCATTTT. Its translation is CASSIGRAPPNQPQHF.

The chain combines TRBV10-3 with TRBJ2-7; 7 nucleotides agree with TRBD1. Per the germline V gene, CDR1 is ENHRY and CDR2 is SYGVKD. The V gene end was trimmed by 2 bases and the J gene end by 5 bases; junction bases not matched to a gene: 3. The CDR3 spans 13 residues. The CDR3 DNA reads as TGTGCCATCAGTGAGACGAGGGGGCACGAGCAGTACTTC. It translates to CAISETRGHEQYF.

This chain joins TRBV5-1 and TRBJ2-7, with 9 positions matching TRBD2. The germline gives CDR1 SGHRS, CDR2 YFSETQ. V lost 4 bases, J lost 0 bases, and 8 bases stayed unmatched. The CDR3 has 16 amino acids. The CDR3, as DNA: TGCGCCAGCAGCGTGGCCCAAGCGGGAGGCTCCTACGAGCAGTACTTC. It translates to CASSVAQAGGSYEQYF. The variable domain in full, with the rest retrieved from reference TRBV5-1 and TRBJ2-7, is KAGVTQTPRYLIKTRGQQVTLSCSPISGHRSVSWYQQTPGQGLQFLFEYFSETQRNKGNFPGRFSGRQFSNSRSEMNVSTLELGDSALYLCASSVAQAGGSYEQYFGPGTRLTVT.

The chain has TRBV27 and TRBJ1-1; D may be TRBD1 (6 bases). The V gene lost 3 bases and the J gene lost 0 bases, with 23 bases spanning the gap. The CDR3 has 19 residues. Germline V gene lookup returns CDR1 MNHEY and CDR2 SMNVEV (reference sequence). CDR3 in DNA: TGTGCCAGCAGTTTGGCCCCACCTGCGACAGGCCTAATGAACACTGAAGCTTTCTTT. Its translation is CASSLAPPATGLMNTEAFF.

The sample holds one count of this clone. This CDR3 reads CASSSCLWGPITDTQYF. DNA for the CDR3: TGTGCCAGCAGCTCCTGTTTGTGGGGGCCGATCACAGATACGCAGTATTTT. The chain employs TRBV6-9 and TRBJ2-3; tentatively, D is TRBD1 (6 bases). Per germline, CDR1 MNHGY and CDR2 SVAAGI. The CDR3 loop spans 17 amino acids. The ends were cut back, 6 bases at V and 2 bases at J, with 21 bases in the middle.

This chain connects TRBV30 to TRBJ2-2; possible D gene TRBD1, 5 bases. The CDR3 has 12 residues. Germline V gives CDR1 GTSNPN, CDR2 SVGIG (reference sequence). V was clipped by 3 bases and J by 7 bases, with 9 bases between them. The CDR3 sequence: CAWRVDIGELFF. CDR3 coding DNA: TGTGCCTGGAGGGTGGACATCGGGGAGCTGTTTTTT.

This chain joins TRBV7-9 and TRBJ2-7; 8 bases map to TRBD1. The CDR3 covers 18 residues. Unmatched junction bases numbered 16, after V lost 4 bases and J lost 2 bases. Germline CDR1 reads SEHNR; CDR2 reads FQNEAQ (reference sequence). The CDR3 protein is CASSSRLRDRKSTYEQYF. The CDR3, as DNA: TGTGCCAGCAGCTCCCGGTTGAGGGACAGGAAGTCTACCTACGAGCAGTACTTC. Using reference TRBV7-9 and TRBJ2-7 for the parts outside the CDR3, the full variable domain is DTGVSQNPRHKITKRGQNVTFRCDPISEHNRLYWYRQTLGQGPEFLTYFQNEAQLEKSRLLSDRFSAERPKGSFSTLEIQRTEQGDSAMYLCASSSRLRDRKSTYEQYFGPGTRLTVT.

V usage is TRBV19 and J usage is TRBJ1-3, with D uncertain. Trimming left V 0 bases short and J 4 bases short, with 1 base between. Germline V lookup: CDR1 LNHDA, CDR2 SQIVND (reference sequence). The CDR3 extends over 12 amino acids. DNA for the CDR3: TGTGCCAGTAGTATAGAAGGAAACACCATATATTTT. This sequence encodes CASSIEGNTIYF.

The CDR3 DNA sequence: TGTGCCAGCAGTTACTCGAGACTAGCCCACCTCGAGCAGTACTTC. It translates to CASSYSRLAHLEQYF. The chain has TRBV6-5 and TRBJ2-7; 7 positions match TRBD2. The CDR3 spans 15 residues. CDR1 is MNHEY, CDR2 SVGAGI, per germline. V was pared by 0 bases and J by 6 bases, with 8 bases of the junction left unmatched.

This clone was observed a handful of times. This rearrangement joins TRBV2 to TRBJ1-3, with 8 positions matching TRBD1. Germline V gives CDR1 SNHLY, CDR2 FYNNEI. Trimming cost V 6 bases and J 3 bases; bases outside gene matches: 7. The length of the CDR3 is 15 residues. CDR3 residues: CASRAQDRVGNTIYF. Here the CDR3 DNA reads TGTGCCAGCAGAGCTCAGGACAGGGTTGGAAACACCATATATTTT.

The genes are TRBV6-5 and TRBJ1-1, with 7 bases lining up with TRBD1. Per the germline V gene, CDR1 is MNHEY and CDR2 is SVGAGI. CDR3 length: 13 amino acids. J gave up 4 bases and V 6 bases, and 5 bases lay outside the gene matches. CDR3 region: CASSRDSLTEAFF. DNA of the CDR3: TGTGCCAGCAGCCGGGACAGCCTCACTGAAGCTTTCTTT.

The chain has TRBV5-1 and TRBJ2-3; D possibly corresponds to TRBD2 (5 bases). Trimming took off 7 bases at V and 1 base at J, with 19 bases between the two ends. CDR1 SGHRS and CDR2 YFSETQ come from the germline V gene. This CDR3 region has 16 residues. The CDR3 sequence: CASQRAGEVGTDTQYF. As DNA, the CDR3 is TGCGCCAGCCAAAGAGCCGGGGAAGTAGGCACAGATACGCAGTATTTT.

The chain combines TRBV5-1 with TRBJ2-1, with 9 nucleotides matching TRBD1. The V gene's germline CDR1 is SGHRS and CDR2 YFSETQ. Losses at the gene ends were 0 bases for V and 2 bases for J; bases not matched to a gene: 3. The CDR3 runs to 16 residues. The CDR3 nucleotides are TGCGCCAGCAGCTTGGCCGGACAGGGGACCTACAATGAGCAGTTCTTC. Protein product: CASSLAGQGTYNEQFF.

This rearrangement joins TRBV25-1 to TRBJ2-5; 7 nucleotides line up with TRBD2. The V gene's germline CDR1 is MGHDK and CDR2 SYGVNS. CDR3 length: 15 residues. The V gene end was trimmed by 6 bases and the J gene end by 0 bases; junction bases not matched to a gene: 7. The CDR3: CASSSGEGDQETQYF. The CDR3 bases are TGTGCCAGCAGCTCGGGGGAGGGAGACCAAGAGACCCAGTACTTC.

CDR3 DNA sequence: TGCGCCAGCAGCCCGAGTGGTGGGGATTCACCCCTCCACTTT. Protein sequence: CASSPSGGDSPLHF. The rearrangement joins TRBV5-1 to TRBJ1-6, with unresolved D. The germline V and J ends were trimmed by 4 bases and 8 bases, with 13 bases remaining between them. The CDR3 covers 14 residues. Germline loops: CDR1 SGHRS, CDR2 YFSETQ.

This clone was seen more than once but under ten times. V is TRBV7-9 and J is TRBJ1-6, with TRBD1 matching 10 bases. Germline CDR1 and CDR2: SEHNR and FQNEAQ (reference sequence). V shed 2 bases, J shed 7 bases, and the junction held 5 bases outside the gene matches. The CDR3 runs 16 residues. The CDR3 DNA sequence: TGTGCCAGCAGCTTAAGGGACAGGGGCACCAATTCACCCCTCCACTTT. This codes for CASSLRDRGTNSPLHF.

A note on this clone: Other DNA sequences within the sample encode an identical CDR3. This sequence joins TRBV19 and TRBJ2-7, with a possible D match to TRBD1 (5 bases). Germline V gene data show CDR1 as LNHDA and CDR2 as SQIVND (reference sequence). The CDR3 contains 15 residues. Trimming shortened V by 0 bases and J by 2 bases, and 11 bases separated the two germline ends. CDR3 sequence: CASSIDSTGAYEQYF. CDR3 nucleotide sequence: TGTGCCAGTAGTATAGATTCAACAGGTGCCTACGAGCAGTACTTC.

The chain combines TRBV30 with TRBJ1-3; D gene uncertain. Germline V CDR1 and CDR2: GTSNPN, SVGIG (reference sequence). The CDR3 sequence is 11 residues long. With 4 bases removed from V and 3 bases from J, the gap between germline ends came to 4 bases. The CDR3 DNA reads as TGTGCCTGGATAATTGGAAACACCATATATTTT. Its translation: CAWIIGNTIYF. Combining the CDR3 with reference TRBV30 and TRBJ1-3 gives the whole variable domain SQTIHQWPATLVQPVGSPLSLECTVEGTSNPNLYWYRQAAGRGLQLLFYSVGIGQISSEVPQNLSASRPQDRQFILSSKKLLLSDSGFYLCAWIIGNTIYFGEGSWLTVV.

This rearrangement joins TRBV10-3 to TRBJ1-5; TRBD1 is a possible D gene (5 bases). V was shortened by 2 bases and J by 3 bases, with 17 bases between the two germline ends. The germline V gene has CDR1 ENHRY and CDR2 SYGVKD. This CDR3 has 17 residues. CDR3 region: CAISEGSGLRINQPQHF. The CDR3 DNA reads as TGTGCCATCAGTGAGGGATCAGGGTTAAGGATCAATCAGCCCCAGCATTTT.

The chain links TRBV5-1 to TRBJ2-5; TRBD2 matches at 8 bases. V gave up 0 bases and J gave up 5 bases; unmatched junction bases: 3. Germline CDR1 and CDR2: SGHRS and YFSETQ. CDR3 length: 14 residues. CDR3 sequence reads: CASSLGTSRETQYF. The CDR3 DNA follows: TGCGCCAGCAGCTTGGGGACTAGCAGGGAGACCCAGTACTTC.